The following is a T cell receptor (beta chain) sequence with its context. The sample comes from a study of blood T cell repertoires in COVID-19. For the study at large: Italy, Spain and the United States were the sources of the convalescent and acute COVID-19 samples. Sample material is recorded as cDNA or gDNA derived from T cells, B-cell-depleted T cells, or PBMCs.

This CDR3 has 19 amino acids. In germline, CDR1 is KGHDR, CDR2 SFDVKD. Losses at the gene ends were 1 base for V and 6 bases for J; bases not matched to a gene: 11. In the study's own analysis: Estimates of nucleated cell counts were drawn from the amplification of reference gene primers. Only in-frame clones appear in the TCRdb table, and some are missing; sequencing was by immunoSEQ multiplex PCR. That table furnishes V, J and clone size, whereas the DNA furnished D and trimming. The table lists about 100,000 clones, roughly nine tenths of them singletons, with roughly 1.9% in the top ten. This chain joins TRBV24-1 and TRBJ2-1; 13 positions agree with TRBD2. This TCR derives from a man between 50 and 59 years old with active COVID-19. Material for sequencing was peripheral blood. The CDR3 DNA reads as TGTGCCACCAGTGATTTTAGGGCCGGACTAGCGGGAGTGGCCAATGAGCAGTTCTTC. Translation: CATSDFRAGLAGVANEQFF.